This T cell receptor beta chain was documented in a study of cytomegalovirus exposure and HLA in healthy donors. CDR3 length: 15 amino acids. J was trimmed by 2 bases and V by 5 bases; bases with no gene match: 8. Germline CDR1 is SGHKS and CDR2 is YYEKEE (reference sequence). General observations from the study: CMV serostatus stood as the only immune exposure information on hand.

Both 60 Vbeta primers and 13 Jbeta primers went into the PCR. Libraries were prepared by immunoSEQ multiplex PCR; TCRdb keeps only in-frame clonotypes and omits some of them. The sample holds 97,000 or so clones, over 8% seen once. Regarding this clone: Antigen: not known.

The origin of this receptor is a man aged 50-59 years in good health and CMV-seropositive. This chain links TRBV5-5 with TRBJ2-7, with 9 nucleotides matching TRBD2. What was sequenced was PBMCs. This CDR3 is CASSYLAGSPYEQYF. Written as DNA, the CDR3 is TGTGCCAGCAGTTATCTAGCGGGATCCCCCTACGAGCAGTACTTC.